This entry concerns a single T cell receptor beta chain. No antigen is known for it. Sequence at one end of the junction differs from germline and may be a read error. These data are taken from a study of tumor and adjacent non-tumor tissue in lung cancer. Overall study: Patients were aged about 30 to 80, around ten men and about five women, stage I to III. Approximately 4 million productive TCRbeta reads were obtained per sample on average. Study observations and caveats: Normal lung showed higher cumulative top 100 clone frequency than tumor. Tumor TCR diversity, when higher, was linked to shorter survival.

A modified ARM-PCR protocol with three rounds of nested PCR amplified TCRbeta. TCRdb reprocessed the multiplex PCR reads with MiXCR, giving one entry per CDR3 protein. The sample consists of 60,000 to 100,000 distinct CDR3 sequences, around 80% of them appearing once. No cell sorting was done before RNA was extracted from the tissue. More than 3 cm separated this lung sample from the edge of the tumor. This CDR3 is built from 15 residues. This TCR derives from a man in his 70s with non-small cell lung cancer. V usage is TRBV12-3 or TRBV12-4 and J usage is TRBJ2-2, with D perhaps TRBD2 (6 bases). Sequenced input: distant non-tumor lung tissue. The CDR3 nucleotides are TGTGTCAGCAGTTCCCAACATGGGAACGCCGGGGAGGTGTTTTTT. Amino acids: CVSSSQHGNAGEVFF.